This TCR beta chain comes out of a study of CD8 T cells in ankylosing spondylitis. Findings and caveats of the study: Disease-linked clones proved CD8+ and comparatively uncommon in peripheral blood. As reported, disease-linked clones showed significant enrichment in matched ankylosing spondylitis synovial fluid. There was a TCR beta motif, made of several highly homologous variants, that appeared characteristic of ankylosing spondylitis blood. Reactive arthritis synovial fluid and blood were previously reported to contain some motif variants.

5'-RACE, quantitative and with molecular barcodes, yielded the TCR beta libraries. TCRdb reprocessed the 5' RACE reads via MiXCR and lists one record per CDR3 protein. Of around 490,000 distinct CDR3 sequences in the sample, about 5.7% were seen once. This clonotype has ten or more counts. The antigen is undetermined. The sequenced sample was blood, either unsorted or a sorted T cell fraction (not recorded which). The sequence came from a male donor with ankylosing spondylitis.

In nucleotides, the CDR3 is TGTGCCAGCAGTTATAGGGACGGCGAATATGGCTACACCTTC. Translating gives CASSYRDGEYGYTF. The chain joins TRBV7-2 to TRBJ1-2; the D gene is possibly TRBD1 (5 bases). The CDR3 length is 14 residues. Germline assignment: CDR1 SGHTA and CDR2 FQGNSA. Between the trimmed V and J ends, which lost 6 bases and 5 bases, there was a span of 16 bases. Supplemented by reference TRBV7-2 and TRBJ1-2, the full variable domain reads GAGVSQSPSNKVTEKGKDVELRCDPISGHTALYWYRQSLGQGLEFLIYFQGNSAPDKSGLPSDRFSAERTGGSVSTLTIQRTQQEDSAVYLCASSYRDGEYGYTFGSGTRLTVV.